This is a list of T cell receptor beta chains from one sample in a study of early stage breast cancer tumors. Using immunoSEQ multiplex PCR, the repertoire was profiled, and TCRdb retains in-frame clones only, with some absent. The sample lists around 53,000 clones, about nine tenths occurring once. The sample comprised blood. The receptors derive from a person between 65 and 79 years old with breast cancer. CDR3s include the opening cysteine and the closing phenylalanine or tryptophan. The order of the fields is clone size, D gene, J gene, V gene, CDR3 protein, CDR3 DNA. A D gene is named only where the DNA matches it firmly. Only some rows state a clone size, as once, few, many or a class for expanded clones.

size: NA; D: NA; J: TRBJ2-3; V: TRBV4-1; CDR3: CASSQYQRTGGTDTQYF; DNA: TGCGCCAGCAGCCAATATCAACGGACGGGGGGCACAGATACGCAGTATTTT
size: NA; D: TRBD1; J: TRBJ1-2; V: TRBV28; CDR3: CASSFGTVGSYTF; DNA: TGTGCCAGCAGTTTCGGGACAGTGGGAAGCTACACCTTC
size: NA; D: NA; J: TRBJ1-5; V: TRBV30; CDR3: CAWSADSNQPQHF; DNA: TGTGCCTGGAGTGCAGATAGCAATCAGCCCCAGCATTTT
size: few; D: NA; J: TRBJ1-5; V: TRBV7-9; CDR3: CASSLAREPQHF; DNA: TGTGCCAGCAGCTTAGCGCGGGAGCCCCAGCATTTT
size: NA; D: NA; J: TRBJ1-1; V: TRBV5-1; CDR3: CASSSREGGGEAFF; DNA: TGCGCCAGCAGCTCTCGGGAGGGTGGCGGTGAAGCTTTCTTT
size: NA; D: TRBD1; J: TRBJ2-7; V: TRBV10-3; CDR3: CAISRDSLAYEQYF; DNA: TGTGCCATCAGTCGGGACAGTTTAGCCTACGAGCAGTACTTC
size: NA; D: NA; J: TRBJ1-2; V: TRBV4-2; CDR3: CASSQPGNYGYTF; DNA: TGTGCCAGCAGCCAGCCGGGGAACTATGGCTACACCTTC
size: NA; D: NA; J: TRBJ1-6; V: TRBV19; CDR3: CASSSTQDSPLHF; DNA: TGTGCCAGTAGTTCAACGCAGGATTCACCCCTCCACTTT
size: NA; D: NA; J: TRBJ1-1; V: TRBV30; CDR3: CAWSLGGNTEAFF; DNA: TGTGCCTGGAGTCTGGGGGGGAACACTGAAGCTTTCTTT
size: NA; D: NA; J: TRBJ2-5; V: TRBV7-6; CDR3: CASSWTGGETQYF; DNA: TGTGCCAGCAGCTGGACAGGAGGGGAGACCCAGTACTTC
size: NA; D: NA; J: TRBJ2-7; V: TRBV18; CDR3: CASSPRSLTYEQYF; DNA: TGTGCCAGCTCACCACGGTCACTGACCTACGAGCAGTACTTC
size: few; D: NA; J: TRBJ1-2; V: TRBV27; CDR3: CASSQDSRGYTF; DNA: TGTGCCAGCAGCCAGGACAGTAGAGGCTACACCTTC
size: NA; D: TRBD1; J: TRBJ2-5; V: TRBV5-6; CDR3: CASSYGTGSGETQYF; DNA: TGTGCCAGCAGTTACGGGACAGGGTCGGGAGAGACCCAGTACTTC
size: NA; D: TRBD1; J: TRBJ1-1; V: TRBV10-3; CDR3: CAISELGQLAFF; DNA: TGTGCCATCAGTGAGTTGGGACAGCTAGCTTTCTTT
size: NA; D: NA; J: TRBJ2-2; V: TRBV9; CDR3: CASSEGVFGELFF; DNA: TGTGCCAGCAGCGAAGGGGTTTTCGGGGAGCTGTTTTTT
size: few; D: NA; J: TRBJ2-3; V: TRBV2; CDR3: CASRLRGDTQYF; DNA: TGTGCCAGCAGGCTCAGGGGAGATACGCAGTATTTT
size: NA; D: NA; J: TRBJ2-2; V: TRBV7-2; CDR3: CASSSQRANTGELFF; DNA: TGTGCCAGCAGCAGTCAACGGGCGAACACCGGGGAGCTGTTTTTT
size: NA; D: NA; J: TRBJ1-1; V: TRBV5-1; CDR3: CASTPGDLQNTEAFF; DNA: TGCGCCAGCACCCCCGGGGACTTGCAGAACACTGAAGCTTTCTTT